This TCR beta chain was observed in a study of control samples from healthy donors and cancer patients. The repertoire was sequenced with immunoSEQ multiplex PCR; TCRdb's copy has only in-frame clones and lacks some. The table has 100,000 to 150,000 clones, around nine tenths seen once. This sequence originates from a man aged 50 to 60 with head and neck cancer. Input material: PBMCs.

The CDR3 reads CASSPGTQGGYTF. In nucleotides, the CDR3 is TGTGCCAGCAGCCCCGGGACGCAGGGCGGCTACACCTTC. The J gene is TRBJ1-2, the V gene TRBV6-5, with D possibly TRBD1 on 5 matching bases. CDR3 size: 13 residues. Germline values: CDR1 MNHEY, CDR2 SVGAGI. The ends were cut back, 6 bases at V and 8 bases at J, with 16 bases in the middle.